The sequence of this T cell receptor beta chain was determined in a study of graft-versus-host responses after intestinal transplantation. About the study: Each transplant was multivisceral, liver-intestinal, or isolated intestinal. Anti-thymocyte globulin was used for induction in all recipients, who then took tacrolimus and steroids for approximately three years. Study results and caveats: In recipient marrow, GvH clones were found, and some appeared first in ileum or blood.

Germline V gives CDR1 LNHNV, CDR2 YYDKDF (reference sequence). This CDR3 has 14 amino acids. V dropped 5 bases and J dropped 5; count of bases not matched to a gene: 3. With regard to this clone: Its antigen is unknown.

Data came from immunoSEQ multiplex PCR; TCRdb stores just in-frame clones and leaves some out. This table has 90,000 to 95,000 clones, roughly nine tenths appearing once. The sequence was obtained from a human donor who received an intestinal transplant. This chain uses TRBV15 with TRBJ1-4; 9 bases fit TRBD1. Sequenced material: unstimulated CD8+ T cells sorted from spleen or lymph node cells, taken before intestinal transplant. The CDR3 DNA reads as TGTGCCACCAGCCCAGGGACAGGGAATGAAAAACTGTTTTTT. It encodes CATSPGTGNEKLFF. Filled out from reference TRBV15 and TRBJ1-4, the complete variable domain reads DAMVIQNPRYQVTQFGKPVTLSCSQTLNHNVMYWYQQKSSQAPKLLFHYYDKDFNNEADTPDNFQSRRPNTSFCFLDIRSPGLGDTAMYLCATSPGTGNEKLFFGSGTQLSVL.